This TCR beta chain was obtained from a study of blood T cell repertoires in COVID-19 (dated by TCRdb to between 2020 and 2021). Notes on the research overall: Collaborator samples came from the United States, Italy and Spain and covered acute and convalescent phases of COVID-19. The material from the prospective study consisted of cDNA or gDNA derived from T cells, B-cell-depleted T cells, or PBMCs. The dataset comprised deeply sampled blood TCRbeta repertoires from subjects exposed to, actively infected with, or recovered from COVID-19. The repertoires were made available in a free public database intended to serve as a resource for research on the immune response to SARS-CoV-2. The samples were drawn from the first 160 participants of the ongoing ImmuneRACE study and from more than 1,000 subjects provided by 6 global collaborators. Nearly every sample came with metadata listing a de-identified subject ID, COVID-19 status, age in years and sex. HLA class I and class II types, where available, came from metadata supplied by the sample provider rather than from assay-based typing.

Each collaborating institution followed its own protocols to collect whole blood in K2EDTA tubes. For TCRbeta analysis, collaborator samples were shipped as frozen whole blood, as isolated PBMCs, or as DNA extracted from either sample type. Here V drops 5 bases and J drops 5 bases, and the junction holds 4 bases not matched to any gene. The CDR3 spans 14 residues, from the cysteine through the phenylalanine. Kept here is only the CDR3 DNA, which spans 42 bases and is read in frame from base 1. The germline V gene supplies CDR1 SGDLS and CDR2 YYNGEE. Broad study findings and their caveats: The amount of clinical and demographic metadata varied by source and participant and was provided uncurated.

With respect to this clone: Which antigen it targets is not known. No base quality values were provided; no much bigger clone lies one nucleotide off.

TCRbeta CDR3 regions were amplified from genomic DNA using the immunoSEQ Assay, a bias-controlled multiplex PCR. In the source study's methods: Within the assay, amplification of reference gene primers was used to estimate how many nucleated cells each sample contained. To quantify the absolute abundance of each unique TCRbeta CDR3 rearrangement, sequence reads were collapsed and filtered. Productive Simpson clonality was computed per sample as the square root of Simpson's diversity index over productive rearrangements. TCRdb re-hosts the immuneACCESS table, in-frame sequences only. Its copies lack some clones; in the studies checked, an unresolved V gene accounts for under half of them, and the cause for the rest is not known. From that table come the V and J calls and clone size; the DNA was used to work out D and trimming. Recorded for this sample are about 130,000 clones; approximately 89% of them occurred a single time. In total, the top ten clones hold around 3.6% of the sample.

Sequenced sample: peripheral blood. The sequence was collected from a woman aged 55-69 years with acute or convalescent COVID-19. The chain couples TRBV9 to TRBJ1-6, with 7 bases aligning to TRBD1. Here is the DNA: TGTGCCAGCAGTACCGGGACAGATAATTCACCCCTCCACTTT. Its amino acids are CASSTGTDNSPLHF. The entire variable domain, with the stretches around the CDR3 drawn from the reference TRBV9 and TRBJ1-6 proteins, is DSGVTQTPKHLITATGQRVTLRCSPRSGDLSVYWYQQSLDQGLQFLIQYYNGEERAKGNILERFSAQQFPDLHSELNLSSLELGDSALYFCASSTGTDNSPLHFGNGTRLTVT.